This T cell receptor beta chain is from a study of regulatory T cells in long-lasting Graves disease. At the level of the study: Treatment with antithyroid drugs for over 5 years, together with positive TSH receptor antibodies, meant persistent Graves' disease. Study-wide results and limits: TCR diversity was lower in persistent than newly diagnosed Graves' disease.

Regarding time point: persistent/refractory GD, antithyroid drugs over 5 years with positive TRAb. Scientists built the TCR library using RNA that was extracted from PBMCs. Recruitment took place at an endocrinology department in Xi'an, China. The CDR3 sequence is 11 residues long. The germline V gene encodes CDR1 SGHAT and CDR2 FQNNGV. Deletions cut 7 bases from V and 6 bases from J, with 8 bases between. As for this clonotype: The antigen remains unidentified.

Through Arm-PCR of CDR3 regions and iRepertoire HTBI primers, TCR beta libraries were built. TCRdb recomputed calls from the multiplex PCR reads with MiXCR, one row per CDR3 protein. The sample includes roughly 450,000 distinct CDR3 sequences, less than 25% of them seen just once. The sequenced sample was peripheral blood mononuclear cells (PBMCs), obtained when the disease was refractory, from a patient treated with antithyroid drugs. The V call is TRBV11-2, the J call TRBJ2-3; D gene unclear. The sequence was obtained from a female donor with Graves disease. CDR3 in DNA: TGTGCCAGCACTGAAGGGGATACGCAGTATTTT. Translating it yields CASTEGDTQYF.